The T cell receptor beta chain under discussion was sequenced for a study of shared clonotypes between healthy human individuals. Comment on this clone: What it binds is not known.

TCRdb keeps only in-frame clones here, not all; method: immunoSEQ multiplex PCR. The sample shows some 2,000,000 clones, 90% to 95% of them seen only once. Study outcomes and limitations: Generation probabilities of non-shared clonotypes were lower (relative to those shared by all four donors).

This CDR3 contains 15 residues. V lost 6 bases, J lost 7 bases, and 19 bases lay in between. Germline assignment: CDR1 MNHEY and CDR2 SVGAGI. This clonotype was sampled from a man younger than 35 in good health. The sample was naive CD4+ T cells sorted from blood. The subset is: CD45RA+ positively selected. The genes are TRBV6-5 and TRBJ2-1; perhaps TRBD2 as D (7 bases). Here the CDR3 DNA reads TGTGCCAGCAGCCGCGGGGGCGCGGGTCTGAATGAGCAGTTCTTC. Translation: CASSRGGAGLNEQFF.